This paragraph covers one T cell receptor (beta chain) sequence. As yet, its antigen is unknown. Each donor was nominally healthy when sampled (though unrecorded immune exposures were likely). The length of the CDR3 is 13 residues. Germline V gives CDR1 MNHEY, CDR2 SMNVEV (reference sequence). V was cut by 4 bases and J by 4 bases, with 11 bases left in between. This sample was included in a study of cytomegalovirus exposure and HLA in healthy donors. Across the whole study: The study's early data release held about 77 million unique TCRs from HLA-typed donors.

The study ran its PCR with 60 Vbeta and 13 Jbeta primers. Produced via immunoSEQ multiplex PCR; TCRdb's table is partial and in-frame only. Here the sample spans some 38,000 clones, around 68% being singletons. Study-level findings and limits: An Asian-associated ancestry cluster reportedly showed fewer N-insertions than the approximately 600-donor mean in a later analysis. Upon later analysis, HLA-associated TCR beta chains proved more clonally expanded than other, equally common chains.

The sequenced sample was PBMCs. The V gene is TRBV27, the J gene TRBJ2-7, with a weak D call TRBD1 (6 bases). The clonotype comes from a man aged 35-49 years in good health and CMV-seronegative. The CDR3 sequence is CASSSQGRYEQYF. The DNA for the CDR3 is TGTGCCAGCAGTTCACAGGGCCGGTACGAGCAGTACTTC.